This entry features one TCR beta chain sequence. The assay was immunoSEQ multiplex PCR, and TCRdb's table has in-frame clones only and misses some. Here the sample spans some 250,000 clones, 86% being singletons. Germline assignment: CDR1 MGHDK and CDR2 SYGVNS. The CDR3 has 14 amino acids. Deletions cut 3 bases from V and 7 bases from J, with 15 bases between. The data derive from a study of blood T cell repertoires in COVID-19. As for the study in general: Sources were T cells, B-cell-depleted T cells, or PBMCs; the material itself was cDNA or gDNA.

Sequences were obtained from peripheral blood. This TCR came from a woman aged 25 to 39 who had recovered from COVID-19. The genes are TRBV25-1 and TRBJ1-1, with a possible D match to TRBD1 (6 bases). CDR3 amino acids: CASSEGHSRGEAFF. The CDR3 region has the DNA TGTGCCAGCAGTGAGGGACACTCACGGGGTGAAGCTTTCTTT.